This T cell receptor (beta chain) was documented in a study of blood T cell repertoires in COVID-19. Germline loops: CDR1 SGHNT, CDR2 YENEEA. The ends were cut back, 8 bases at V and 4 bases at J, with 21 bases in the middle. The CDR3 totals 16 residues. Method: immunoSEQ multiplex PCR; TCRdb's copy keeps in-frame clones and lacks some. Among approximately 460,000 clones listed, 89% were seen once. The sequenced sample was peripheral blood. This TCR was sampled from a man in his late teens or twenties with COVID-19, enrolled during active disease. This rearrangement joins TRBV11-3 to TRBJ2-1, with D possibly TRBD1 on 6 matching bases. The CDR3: CASGKRTGNSYNEQFF. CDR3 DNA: TGTGCCAGCGGGAAACGAACAGGGAACTCTTACAATGAGCAGTTCTTC.